This is a list of T cell receptor beta chains from one sample in a study of human T cells and chemical hapten exposure. TCRdb ran MiXCR on the RACE reads and lists one entry per CDR3 protein. There are about 190,000 distinct CDR3 sequences in the sample; about 25% occur only once, and about 2.3% lies in the top ten. This specimen consisted of whole blood, obtained in connection with sensitization to the hapten diphenylcyclopropenone (DPC). Receptor source: a woman in her thirties or forties with alopecia areata. Some clones in this sample may be carry-over from other donors' samples. CDR3s include the opening cysteine and the closing phenylalanine or tryptophan. The D gene is left open where the match is weak. Size tells how often a clone was seen (once, few, many) or the class of an expanded clone, and some rows leave it out.

>-|medium-sized|TRBV4-3|TRBJ2-6
TGCGCCAGCAGCCAAGCGGTAGGGTCTGGGGCCAACGTCCTGACTTTC
CASSQAVGSGANVLTF
>-|-|TRBV6-1|TRBJ2-3
TGTGCCAGCAGTGAAGACCCGGGGACATACGATCCGCAGTATTTT
CASSEDPGTYDPQYF
>-|-|TRBV7-2|TRBJ2-5
TGTGCCAGCAGCTTAGCGGCAGACGCAGGGACCCAGTACTTC
CASSLAADAGTQYF
>-|many|TRBV7-6|TRBJ1-2
TGTGCCAGCAGCTTAGGAAGGGATGGCTACACCTTC
CASSLGRDGYTF
>-|-|TRBV6-5|TRBJ1-1
TGTGCCAGCAGTTACTCAACAGGGCGGACTGAAGCTTTCTTT
CASSYSTGRTEAFF
>TRBD2|few|TRBV5-5|TRBJ2-1
TGTGCCAGCAGCTTGATTCCGGGAGGGCCCGGTGAGCAGTTCTTC
CASSLIPGGPGEQFF
>TRBD1|-|TRBV4-1|TRBJ2-6
TGCGCCAGCAGCCAATCCTCCGGGACAGGGGCTGCTGGGGCCAACGTCCTGACTTTC
CASSQSSGTGAAGANVLTF
>-|many|TRBV5-1|TRBJ2-5
TGCGCCAGCAGCTTTACGGCTAACCAAGAGACCCAGTACTTC
CASSFTANQETQYF
>-|many|TRBV6-5|TRBJ1-2
TGTGCCAGCAGTTACTCGGCGCAGGGGAACTATGGCTACACCTTC
CASSYSAQGNYGYTF
>TRBD2|-|TRBV29-1|TRBJ2-1
TGCAGCGTTGGTGGGGCTAGCGGGTTTGTATACAATGAGCAGTTCTTC
CSVGGASGFVYNEQFF
>TRBD1|few|TRBV10-3|TRBJ1-3
TGTGCCATCAGTGGACAGGGGCCCCACTCTGGAAACACCATATATTTT
CAISGQGPHSGNTIYF
>-|once|TRBV28|TRBJ1-5
TGTGCCAGCACCACCCCCTGGGGGGTGAACAATCAGCCCCAGCATTTT
CASTTPWGVNNQPQHF
>TRBD1|-|TRBV3-1|TRBJ2-7
TGTGCCAGCAGCCAAGATGCGACAGGGGGCGAGCAGTACTTC
CASSQDATGGEQYF
>-|few|TRBV7-2|TRBJ2-5
TGTGCCAGCAGCTCTTCATTCACGTTAGAGGAGACCCAGTACTTC
CASSSSFTLEETQYF
>TRBD2|-|TRBV7-2|TRBJ2-3
TGTGCCAGCAGCTTTATTGGGACTAGCGGGATTTTAGATACGCAGTATTTT
CASSFIGTSGILDTQYF
>-|many|TRBV11-2|TRBJ2-2
TGTGCCAGCAGCTCCCTAACGTGGCGGTTAGACACCGGGGAGCTGTTTTTT
CASSSLTWRLDTGELFF
>-|-|TRBV2|TRBJ2-7
TGTGCCAGCAGTGAAGACTATTCCTACGAGCAGTACTTC
CASSEDYSYEQYF
>-|-|TRBV12-3/TRBV12-4|TRBJ2-5
TGTGCCAGCAGTTTAGATGCGGGATTCGAGACCCAGTACTTC
CASSLDAGFETQYF
>TRBD2|-|TRBV6-2/TRBV6-3|TRBJ2-1
TGTGCCAGCACTCAGACTAGCGGTCACAATGAGCAGTTCTTC
CASTQTSGHNEQFF